This T cell receptor beta chain was sequenced for a study of CD8 T cells in Susac syndrome. Whole-study results and caveats: The study conceded that its TCR sequencing and HLA analysis involved relatively few individuals.

The RNA input was roughly 0.45 to 1 ug, and it was reverse transcribed with random hexamers. TCRdb ran MiXCR on the immunoSEQ multiplex PCR reads and lists one entry per CDR3 protein. The sample consists of 55,000 to 80,000 distinct CDR3 sequences, roughly 93% of them appearing once. The CDR3 extends over 15 amino acids. V lost 0 bases and J lost 0, with 8 bases in between. The V gene's germline CDR1 is LGHNA and CDR2 YNFKEQ. Concerning this clonotype: Antigen specificity is unknown.

This rearrangement joins TRBV4-2 to TRBJ1-2, with D unclear. This TCR was sampled from a human donor with Susac syndrome. Sequencing was performed on CD4+ T cells from PBMCs. CDR3 sequence (DNA): TGTGCCAGCAGCCAAGAGGGAATATCTAACTATGGCTACACCTTC. Protein product: CASSQEGISNYGYTF.